This TCR beta chain was observed in a study of cytomegalovirus exposure and HLA in healthy donors. The ends were cut back, 0 bases at V and 2 bases at J, with 8 bases in the middle. The germline V gene encodes CDR1 SGHTS and CDR2 YDEGEE. This CDR3 comprises 14 residues. Nominally healthy donors were sampled, though unrecorded immune exposures were likely. In its sample, this clone was seen a few times. What it binds is unknown. The primer mix had 60 Vbeta and 13 Jbeta primers. Only in-frame clones appear in the TCRdb table, and some are missing; sequencing was by immunoSEQ multiplex PCR. The table records 150,000 or so clones, 78% of them present only once. Study-level points and caveats: The authors listed some 160 TCR beta chains as cytomegalovirus-associated. Reported performance of the classifier showed diagnosis of cytomegalovirus status with high specificity and sensitivity. In vitro checks showed that a few CMV-associated chains really do target CMV antigens.

The chain couples TRBV5-8 to TRBJ1-1; D is perhaps TRBD1 (6 bases). The clonotype was recovered from a woman between 45 and 65 years old in good health and CMV-seropositive. The sample comprised PBMCs. In nucleotides, the CDR3 is TGTGCCAGCAGCTTGGGACAGGAAAACACTGAAGCTTTCTTT. It yields the protein CASSLGQENTEAFF. Together with reference TRBV5-8 and TRBJ1-1, the CDR3 gives the full variable domain: EAGVTQSPTHLIKTRGQQATLRCSPISGHTSVYWYQQALGLGLQFLLWYDEGEERNRGNFPPRFSGRQFPNYSSELNVNALELEDSALYLCASSLGQENTEAFFGQGTRLTVV.